Presented here are 23 T cell receptor beta chains from one specimen sequenced in a study of CD8 T cells in ankylosing spondylitis. MiXCR, run by TCRdb on the 5' RACE reads, gives a single entry per CDR3 protein. Of roughly 240,000 distinct CDR3 sequences listed, about 30% are singletons. Sequenced material: blood, either unsorted or a sorted T cell fraction (not recorded which). The source is a male donor with ankylosing spondylitis or in good health (not recorded which).

This clonotype has only a few counts. The genes are TRBV20-1 and TRBJ2-1; 9 bases are shared with TRBD1. After removal of 5 bases from V and 8 bases from J, the junction contained 10 bases not matched to a gene. Germline V lookup: CDR1 DFQATT, CDR2 SNEGSKA (reference sequence). This CDR3 spans 14 amino acids. This CDR3 reads CSAPSDRGHYEQFF. CDR3 in DNA: TGCAGTGCTCCCTCGGACAGGGGTCACTATGAGCAGTTCTTC.

The CDR3 DNA reads TGCGCCAGCAGCCAGGCGGGACTAGCGGCCTCCTACGAGCAGTACTTC. Translation: CASSQAGLAASYEQYF. The chain uses TRBV4-1 and TRBJ2-7, with 11 positions matching TRBD2. Germline lookup yields CDR1 MGHRA and CDR2 YSYEKL. V lost 3 bases, J lost 0 bases, and 4 bases stayed unmatched. The CDR3 is 16 amino acids.

This chain links TRBV6-1 with TRBJ2-3; TRBD1 or TRBD2 may be the D gene (5 bases each). Per the germline V gene, CDR1 is MNHNS and CDR2 is SASEGT. This CDR3 spans 13 amino acids. The V gene lost 7 bases and the J gene lost 7 bases, with 15 bases spanning the gap. In nucleotides, the CDR3 is TGTGCCAGCACCTCAGAGGGGTTCAATACGCAGTATTTT. Amino acid sequence: CASTSEGFNTQYF.

The chain carries TRBV7-9 and TRBJ2-3; no clear D gene. Per germline, CDR1 SEHNR and CDR2 FQNEAQ (reference sequence). The CDR3 sequence is 13 residues long. Trimming removed 2 bases from V and 5 bases from J, with 8 bases in between. The DNA of the CDR3 is TGTGCCAGCAGCTTAACGGGTAAAGATACGCAGTATTTT. Translation: CASSLTGKDTQYF.

J is TRBJ2-1 and V is TRBV12-3 or TRBV12-4, with D perhaps TRBD2 (7 bases). The CDR3 consists of 11 residues. The V gene lost 5 bases and the J gene lost 10 bases, with 9 bases spanning the gap. In nucleotides, the CDR3 is TGTGCCAGCAGTAAGGGGGGGGAGCAGTTCTTC. It codes for CASSKGGEQFF.

The chain joins TRBV20-1 to TRBJ1-1; 11 bases line up with TRBD1. Germline trimming cut 0 bases from V and 4 bases from J; bases unmatched to any gene: 7. Germline CDR1 reads DFQATT; CDR2 reads SNEGSKA (reference sequence). The CDR3 contains 16 residues. CDR3 sequence reads: CSARDLAGQGVTEAFF. The CDR3, as DNA: TGCAGTGCTAGAGATCTTGCGGGACAGGGGGTCACTGAAGCTTTCTTT.

This clonotype has just a few counts. V usage is TRBV9 and J usage is TRBJ2-3; D ambiguous. V lost 4 bases and J 0 bases, leaving 15 bases between the germline ends. Germline CDR1 is SGDLS and CDR2 is YYNGEE. The CDR3 has 16 amino acids. The chain's CDR3 is CASSPGDFTSTDTQYF. The CDR3 DNA follows: TGTGCCAGCAGCCCAGGAGACTTCACTAGCACAGATACGCAGTATTTT.

This clonotype was counted between two and nine times. The gene calls are TRBV7-9 and TRBJ2-1, with D unclear. Germline CDR1 reads SEHNR; CDR2 reads FQNEAQ (reference sequence). The length of the CDR3 is 13 residues. Trimming cost V 3 bases and J 4 bases, with 7 bases left between them. CDR3 DNA sequence: TGTGCCAGCAGCTTCGCGGATTACAATGAGCAGTTCTTC. It is translated as CASSFADYNEQFF.

The chain has TRBV5-8 and TRBJ1-2; D might be TRBD1 (5 bases). V lost 6 bases to trimming and J lost 4 bases, with 13 bases between them. The CDR3 loop spans 13 amino acids. In germline, CDR1 is SGHTS, CDR2 YDEGEE. CDR3 in amino acids: CASTPRQGYGYTF. CDR3 coding DNA: TGTGCCAGCACCCCCCGTCAGGGCTATGGCTACACCTTC. Based on the CDR3 plus reference TRBV5-8 and TRBJ1-2, the full variable domain is EAGVTQSPTHLIKTRGQQATLRCSPISGHTSVYWYQQALGLGLQFLLWYDEGEERNRGNFPPRFSGRQFPNYSSELNVNALELEDSALYLCASTPRQGYGYTFGSGTRLTVV.

The chain is built from TRBV6-4 and TRBJ2-3, with 9 bases that match TRBD2. This CDR3 has 15 residues. Germline trimming cut 6 bases from V and 2 bases from J; bases unmatched to any gene: 6. Looked up from germline, CDR1 is MRHNA and CDR2 is SNTAGT. CDR3 DNA: TGTGCCAGCAGCGCTAGCGGGGCCTACACAGATACGCAGTATTTT. It specifies CASSASGAYTDTQYF.

The chain couples TRBV7-8 to TRBJ2-7, with 7 bases that match TRBD1. Germline CDR1 reads SGHVS; CDR2 reads FQNEAQ. The junction had 7 bases not matched to a gene; V was cut back by 5 bases and J by 0 bases. CDR3 length: 15 amino acids. The CDR3 sequence: CASSHDRASSYEQYF. The CDR3 region has the DNA TGTGCCAGCAGCCACGACAGGGCAAGCTCCTACGAGCAGTACTTC.

The CDR3 DNA reads TGCGCCAGCAGCTTGGTTGCTAGCCGGGAGACCCAGTACTTC. It is translated as CASSLVASRETQYF. The genes are TRBV5-1 and TRBJ2-5, with D possibly TRBD2 on 5 matching bases. Trimming took 0 bases from V and 5 from J, leaving 11 bases between them. CDR3 length: 14 amino acids. The germline CDR1 and CDR2 sequences are SGHRS and YFSETQ. Filled out from reference TRBV5-1 and TRBJ2-5, the complete variable domain reads KAGVTQTPRYLIKTRGQQVTLSCSPISGHRSVSWYQQTPGQGLQFLFEYFSETQRNKGNFPGRFSGRQFSNSRSEMNVSTLELGDSALYLCASSLVASRETQYFGPGTRLLVL.

The sample holds a few counts of this clonotype. J is TRBJ2-7 and V is TRBV12-3 or TRBV12-4, with 7 bases aligning to TRBD1. V trimming: 5 bases; J trimming: 2 bases; junction bases outside the gene matches: 15. The CDR3 runs to 17 residues. The CDR3 loop reads CASSPRGGGVVTYEQYF. As DNA, the CDR3 is TGTGCCAGCAGTCCCCGAGGGGGCGGAGTAGTGACCTACGAGCAGTACTTC.

With respect to this clonotype: The DNA is left out, because the CDR3 cannot be placed on it with certainty; the CDR3 is given as TCRdb lists it. The J gene is TRBJ1-5, the V gene TRBV10-2. Germline CDR1 reads WSHSY; CDR2 reads SAAADI. The CDR3 adds up to 12 amino acids, both ends counted. This chain's CDR3 is CASTSGNQPQHF.

The table lists this clonotype with a few counts. The J gene is TRBJ1-1, the V gene TRBV6-5; D is ambiguous. Germline values: CDR1 MNHEY, CDR2 SVGAGI. The CDR3 runs 12 residues. Trimming shortened V by 0 bases and J by 8 bases, and 7 bases separated the two germline ends. The CDR3 DNA reads as TGTGCCAGCAGTTACTCAGGTCAGGAAGCTTTCTTT. Its protein product is CASSYSGQEAFF.

The CDR3 reads CSVEVGPGTGIYGYTF. The CDR3 DNA follows: TGCAGCGTTGAAGTCGGGCCCGGGACGGGGATTTATGGCTACACCTTC. The V gene is TRBV29-1, the J gene TRBJ1-2; the D gene is possibly TRBD1 (5 bases). Germline-derived CDR1 and CDR2 are SQVTM and ANQGSEA. Deletions cut 1 base from V and 5 bases from J, with 20 bases between. CDR3 size: 16 residues.

The sample holds a few counts of this clonotype. V usage is TRBV20-1 and J usage is TRBJ2-7; D is perhaps TRBD1 (5 bases). Trimming took 3 bases from V and 2 from J, leaving 17 bases between them. CDR3 length equals 15 residues. From germline, CDR1 is DFQATT and CDR2 SNEGSKA (reference sequence). In DNA form, the CDR3 reads TGCAGTGCTAGTCCGGTCAGGGTCCTTACCTACGAGCAGTACTTC. Its protein product is CSASPVRVLTYEQYF.

This clonotype was counted once. The chain recombines TRBV10-2 with TRBJ2-5, with TRBD1 identical over 8 bases. With V trimmed by 4 bases and J by 1 base, 14 bases remained unmatched. CDR3 length: 18 amino acids. Germline CDR1 WSHSY, CDR2 SAAADI. The CDR3 sequence is CASSADRVRIGGQETQYF. The CDR3 bases are TGCGCCAGCAGTGCGGACAGGGTGAGGATAGGGGGCCAAGAGACCCAGTACTTC.

This clonotype has just a few counts. The V call is TRBV10-3, the J call TRBJ2-2; no reliable D call. This CDR3 contains 15 residues. Germline assignment: CDR1 ENHRY and CDR2 SYGVKD. Trimming took 6 bases from V and 2 from J, leaving 13 bases between them. The CDR3 DNA reads as TGTGCCATCAGGATAGACAAATCCAACACCGGGGAGCTGTTTTTT. This encodes CAIRIDKSNTGELFF.

The chain has TRBV10-3 and TRBJ1-1, with D possibly matching TRBD1 (6 bases). Germline CDR1 and CDR2: ENHRY and SYGVKD. The CDR3 sequence is 14 residues long. V lost 6 bases to trimming and J lost 3 bases, with 14 bases between them. CDR3 protein: CAIRDSEVDTEAFF. The CDR3 region has the DNA TGTGCCATCAGGGACAGTGAGGTTGACACTGAAGCTTTCTTT.

This clonotype showed up just a few times. The rearrangement uses TRBV20-1 and TRBJ1-6; D might be TRBD1 (5 bases). The CDR3 totals 13 residues. Germline CDR1 reads DFQATT; CDR2 reads SNEGSKA (reference sequence). Deletions cut 6 bases from V and 5 bases from J, with 11 bases between. DNA of the CDR3: TGCAGTGCGGTGGGACCGAATAATTCACCCCTCCACTTT. This sequence encodes CSAVGPNNSPLHF.

This clonotype has more than one count but fewer than ten. This sequence joins TRBV4-2 and TRBJ2-7; possible D gene TRBD1, 6 bases. Trimming left V 6 bases short and J 1 base short, with 10 bases between. This CDR3 has 13 amino acids. In germline, CDR1 is LGHNA, CDR2 YNFKEQ. CDR3 loop: CASSNRESYEQYF. The CDR3, as DNA: TGTGCCAGCAGTAACAGGGAATCCTACGAGCAGTACTTC.

This rearrangement joins TRBV7-9 to TRBJ2-3; the match to TRBD2 covers 8 bases. Germline V lookup: CDR1 SEHNR, CDR2 FQNEAQ (reference sequence). The CDR3 spans 17 residues. The V gene end was trimmed by 2 bases and the J gene end by 4 bases; junction bases not matched to a gene: 11. The CDR3 spells CASSLRGGPLSSDTQYF. In nucleotides, the CDR3 is TGTGCCAGCAGCTTACGCGGGGGGCCTTTGAGTTCAGATACGCAGTATTTT.